This TCR beta chain was captured in a study of Graves' ophthalmopathy and Graves' hyperthyroidism. Study outcomes and limitations: Among expanded thyroid clonotypes above 0.001 frequency, most also occurred in blood. Ophthalmopathy progression was predicted with under 71% sensitivity and 72% to 75% specificity. Researchers report that a 13-signature model separated ophthalmopathy from stable hyperthyroidism, posting almost 90% sensitivity and 65% to 82% specificity.

V gave up 2 bases and J gave up 6 bases, with 14 bases separating them. Germline V gene sequence: CDR1 MNHEY, CDR2 SVGEGT. The CDR3 consists of 14 residues. The authors amplified TCR beta CDR3 regions from RNA transcripts. An opening RT-PCR round employed HTBI primers and preceded a second-round multiplex PCR. Each CDR3 protein is one row after TCRdb ran MiXCR on the multiplex PCR reads. Of approximately 380,000 distinct CDR3 sequences listed, roughly 21% are singletons. This clonotype has at least ten counts. Its target is unknown. The receptor was derived from a woman under 30 with stable Graves' hyperthyroidism. Sequenced material: peripheral blood. V and J are TRBV6-2 or TRBV6-3 and TRBJ2-7; possible D gene TRBD2, 6 bases. CDR3 DNA sequence: TGTGCCAGCAGTTACCCCACCTCGGGGGTCGAGCAGTACTTC. Translating it yields CASSYPTSGVEQYF.